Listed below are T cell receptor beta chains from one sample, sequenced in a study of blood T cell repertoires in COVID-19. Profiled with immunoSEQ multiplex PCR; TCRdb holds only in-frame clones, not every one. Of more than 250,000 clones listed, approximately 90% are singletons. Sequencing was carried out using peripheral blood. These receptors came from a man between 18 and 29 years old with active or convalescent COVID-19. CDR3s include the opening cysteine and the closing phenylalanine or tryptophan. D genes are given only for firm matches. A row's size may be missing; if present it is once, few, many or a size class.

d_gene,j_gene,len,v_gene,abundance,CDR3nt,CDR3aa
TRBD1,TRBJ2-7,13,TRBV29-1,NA,TGCAGCGTTGAAGGGACAGGGGGTAACGAGCAGTACTTC,CSVEGTGGNEQYF
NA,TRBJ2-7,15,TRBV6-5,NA,TGTGCCAGCAGTTACTCGGGCCATCCCCAATTCGAGCAGTACTTC,CASSYSGHPQFEQYF
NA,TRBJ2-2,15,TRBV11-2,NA,TGTGCCAGCAGCTTAGCTCGGCTCTGGACTGGGGAGCTGTTTTTT,CASSLARLWTGELFF
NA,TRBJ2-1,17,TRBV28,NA,TGTGCCAGCAGTTTCCCTCGGCGCGGAAGCTCCTACAATGAGCAGTTCTTC,CASSFPRRGSSYNEQFF
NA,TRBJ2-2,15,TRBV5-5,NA,TGTGCCAGCAGCTCCGGGAGTCAGAGGACCGGGGAGCTGTTTTTT,CASSSGSQRTGELFF
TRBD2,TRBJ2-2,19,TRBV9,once,TGTGCCAGCAGCGTAACCCTAGCGGGAGGGCCACGGAACACCGGGGAGCTGTTTTTT,CASSVTLAGGPRNTGELFF
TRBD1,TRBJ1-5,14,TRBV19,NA,TGTGCCAGTAGGGGACAGGGACACAATCAGCCCCAGCATTTT,CASRGQGHNQPQHF
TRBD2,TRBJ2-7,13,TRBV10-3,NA,TGTGCCATCAGAACTAGCGAATCCTACGAGCAGTACTTC,CAIRTSESYEQYF
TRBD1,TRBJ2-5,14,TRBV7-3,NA,TGTGCCAGCAGCTCGACAGGGGATCAAGAGACCCAGTACTTC,CASSSTGDQETQYF
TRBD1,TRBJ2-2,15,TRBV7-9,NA,TGTGCCAGCAGCTTGCCACAGGGGTTCACCGGGGAGCTGTTTTTT,CASSLPQGFTGELFF
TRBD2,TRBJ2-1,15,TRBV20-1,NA,TGCAGTGCTAGTCGTCATAGCGGGAGGGCTATTGAGCAGTTCTTC,CSASRHSGRAIEQFF
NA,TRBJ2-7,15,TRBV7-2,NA,TGTGCCAGCAGCATCTGGACAGTCAGCTCCTACGAGCAGTACTTC,CASSIWTVSSYEQYF
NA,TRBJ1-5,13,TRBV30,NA,TGTGCCTGGGGACCACAGGGTTATCAGCCCCAGCATTTT,CAWGPQGYQPQHF
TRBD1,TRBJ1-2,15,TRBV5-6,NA,TGTGCCAGCAGCTCGGACAGGGGTTTTCTATTGAGTATCACCTTC,CASSSDRGFLLSITF
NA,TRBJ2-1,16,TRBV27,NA,TGTGCCAGCAAACCCCAGGGGCCAGAAGCCTACAATGAGCAGTTCTTC,CASKPQGPEAYNEQFF
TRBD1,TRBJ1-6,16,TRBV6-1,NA,TGTGCCAGCAGTGAAGCAGGAGGGACAGGTCTTTCACCCCTCCACTTT,CASSEAGGTGLSPLHF
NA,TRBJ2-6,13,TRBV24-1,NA,TGTGCCACCGGGGAGTCCGGGGCCAACGTCCTGACTTTC,CATGESGANVLTF
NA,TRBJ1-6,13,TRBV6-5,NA,TGTGCCAGCAGTAGGACGGGGGATTCACCCCTCCACTTT,CASSRTGDSPLHF
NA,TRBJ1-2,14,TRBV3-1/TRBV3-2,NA,TGTGCCAGCAGCCTACAGATGACCCAAAGTGGCTACACCTTC,CASSLQMTQSGYTF
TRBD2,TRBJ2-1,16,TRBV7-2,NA,TGTGCCAGCAGCTTGCAGACTAGCGGGGCTTACAATGAGCAGTTCTTC,CASSLQTSGAYNEQFF
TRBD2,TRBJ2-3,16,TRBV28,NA,TGTGCCAGCAGAAGACCGGGACTAGCGGCGGCAGATACGCAGTATTTT,CASRRPGLAAADTQYF
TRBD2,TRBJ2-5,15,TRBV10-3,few,TGTGCCATCAGGAAGACTAGCGGGAGCGGAGAGACCCAGTACTTC,CAIRKTSGSGETQYF
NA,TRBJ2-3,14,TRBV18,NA,TGTGCCAGCTCACATCGTGAGGGCACAGATACGCAGTATTTT,CASSHREGTDTQYF
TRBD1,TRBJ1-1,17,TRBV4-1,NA,TGCGCCAGCAGCCAAGTTGGACAGGGCCTGCTGAACACTGAAGCTTTCTTT,CASSQVGQGLLNTEAFF
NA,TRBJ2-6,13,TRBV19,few,TGTGCCACGAGTTTCTCTGGGGCCAACGTCCTGACTTTC,CATSFSGANVLTF
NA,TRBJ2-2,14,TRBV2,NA,TGTGCCAGCATGAGAGCGTCAAACACCGGGGAGCTGTTTTTT,CASMRASNTGELFF
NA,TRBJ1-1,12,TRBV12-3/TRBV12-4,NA,TGTGCCAGCAGCCCCGGGAACACTGAAGCTTTCTTT,CASSPGNTEAFF
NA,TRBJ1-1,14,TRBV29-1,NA,TGCAGCGTTGAATATGGTGGTCGGGACACTGAAGCTTTCTTT,CSVEYGGRDTEAFF
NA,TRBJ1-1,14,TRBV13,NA,TGTGCCAGCAAGGCGAGGGAAAGGAACACTGAAGCTTTCTTT,CASKARERNTEAFF
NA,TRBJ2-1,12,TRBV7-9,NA,TGTGCCAGCAGCACGGGTCCGAATGAGCAGTTCTTC,CASSTGPNEQFF
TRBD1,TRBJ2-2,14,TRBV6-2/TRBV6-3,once,TGTGCCAGCAGTTCCGGACAGGAGTCGGGGGAGCTGTTTTTT,CASSSGQESGELFF
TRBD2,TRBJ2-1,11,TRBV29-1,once,TGCAGCGTTGCGGGAGGGACAGAGCAGTTCTTC,CSVAGGTEQFF
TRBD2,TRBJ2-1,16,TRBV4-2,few,TGTGCCAGCAGCCAAGAAAGGAGCGGGAGCAAAAATGAGCAGTTCTTC,CASSQERSGSKNEQFF
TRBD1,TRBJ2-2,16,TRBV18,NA,TGTGCCAGCTCCCAGCCGGGACAGGGGGACACCGGGGAGCTGTTTTTT,CASSQPGQGDTGELFF
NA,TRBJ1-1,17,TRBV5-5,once,TGTGCCAGCAGCTTGCGGCCCATTAGGGGGAACCGGGATGAAGCTTTCTTT,CASSLRPIRGNRDEAFF
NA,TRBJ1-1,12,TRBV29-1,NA,TGCAGCCCCGGAGGGTCGAACACTGAAGCTTTCTTT,CSPGGSNTEAFF
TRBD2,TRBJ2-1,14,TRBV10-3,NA,TGTGCCATCAGTGAGACTAGCGGGAGCAATGAGCAGTTCTTC,CAISETSGSNEQFF
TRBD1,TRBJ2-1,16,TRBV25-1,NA,TGTGCCAGCAGTGACCTCGGGACAGGGACCTACAATGAGCAGTTCTTC,CASSDLGTGTYNEQFF
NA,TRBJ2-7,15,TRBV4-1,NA,TGCGCCAGCAGCCAACTTCTGGGGCCGCGTTGGGAGCAGTACTTC,CASSQLLGPRWEQYF
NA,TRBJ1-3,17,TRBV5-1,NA,TGCGCCAGCAGCCTCCTGGGAAGAGGGAACTCTGGAAACACCATATATTTT,CASSLLGRGNSGNTIYF
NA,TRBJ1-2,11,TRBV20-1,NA,TGCAGTGCAGAGGTGAACTATGGCTACACCTTC,CSAEVNYGYTF
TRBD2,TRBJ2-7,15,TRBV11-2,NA,TGTGCCAGCACAGGAGGACTAGCGGGAGATTACGAGCAGTACTTC,CASTGGLAGDYEQYF
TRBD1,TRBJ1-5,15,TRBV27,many,TGTGCCAGCAGTACGGGACAGGGGACAGTGCAGCCCCAGCATTTT,CASSTGQGTVQPQHF
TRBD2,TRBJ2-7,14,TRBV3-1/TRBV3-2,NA,TGTGCCAGCAGTTGGGCGGGAGGATTTTACGAGCAGTACTTC,CASSWAGGFYEQYF
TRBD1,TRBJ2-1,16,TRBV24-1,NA,TGTGCCACCAGCTTAGACCGGGACAGGGGGATTTATGAGCAGTTCTTC,CATSLDRDRGIYEQFF
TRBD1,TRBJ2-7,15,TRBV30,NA,TGTGCCTGGGACCAGCAGCTGGGACAGGGGAGCGAGCAGTACTTC,CAWDQQLGQGSEQYF
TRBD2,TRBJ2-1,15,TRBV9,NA,TGTGCCAGCAGCGCTAGCGGGAGTAGCCACAATGAGCAGTTCTTC,CASSASGSSHNEQFF
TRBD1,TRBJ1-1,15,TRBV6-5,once,TGTGCCAGCAGTTGGGACAGGGGGCGCTGGACTGAAGCTTTCTTT,CASSWDRGRWTEAFF
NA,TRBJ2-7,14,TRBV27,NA,TGTGCCAGCAGTTTAGGCGACAGGACCTACGAGCAGTACTTC,CASSLGDRTYEQYF
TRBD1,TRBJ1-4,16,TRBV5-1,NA,TGCGCCAGCAGCCTGCAGGGGGCTGAAGCTAATGAAAAACTGTTTTTT,CASSLQGAEANEKLFF